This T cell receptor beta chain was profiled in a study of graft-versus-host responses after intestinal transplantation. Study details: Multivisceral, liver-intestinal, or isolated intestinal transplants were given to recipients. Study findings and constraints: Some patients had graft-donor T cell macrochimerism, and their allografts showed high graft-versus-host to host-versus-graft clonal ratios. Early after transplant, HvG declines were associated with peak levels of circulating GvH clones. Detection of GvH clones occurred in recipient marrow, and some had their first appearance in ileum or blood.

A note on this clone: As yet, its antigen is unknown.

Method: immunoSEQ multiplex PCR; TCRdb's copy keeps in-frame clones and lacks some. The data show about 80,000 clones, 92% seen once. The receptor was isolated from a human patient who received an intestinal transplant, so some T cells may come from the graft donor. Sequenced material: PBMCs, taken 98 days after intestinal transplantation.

For the CDR3, the DNA is TGTGCCAGCAGCCCCAGGGGAGTGAACACCGGGGAGCTGTTTTTT. Amino acid sequence: CASSPRGVNTGELFF. This chain connects TRBV2 to TRBJ2-2, with D possibly being TRBD1 (6 bases). Trimming took 6 bases from V and 1 from J, leaving 12 bases between them. Germline CDR1 reads SNHLY; CDR2 reads FYNNEI. The CDR3 loop spans 15 amino acids.